This TCR beta chain is drawn from a study of beta chain features in type 1 diabetes. Broader study findings: Moderate yet significant TCRB CDR3 shortening was seen in Type 1 diabetes patients in all four CD4+ subsets. Cells carrying high TCR expression could end up over-represented when cDNA is sequenced.

The CDR3 consists of 14 residues. The germline V gene encodes CDR1 SEHNR and CDR2 FQNEAQ (reference sequence). V was clipped by 5 bases and J by 7 bases, with 15 bases between them. As concerns this clone: Antigen specificity is unknown.

Expressed TCRB transcripts were sequenced, since all the RNA that had been isolated was reverse transcribed. The table came from immunoSEQ multiplex PCR; TCRdb's copy has only in-frame clones and leaves some out. The sample includes around 650,000 clones, roughly an eighth of them seen just once. The chain joins TRBV7-9 to TRBJ1-5; D may be TRBD1 (5 bases). The sequenced material came from naive CD4+ T cells from blood. The clonotype was recovered from a man aged 30-40 years with type 1 diabetes. In DNA, the CDR3 is TGTGCCAGCAGCCTTAACGGGGCACGGCAGCCCCAGCATTTT. Encoded protein: CASSLNGARQPQHF.